These 22 T cell receptor beta chains were all obtained from the same sample, sequenced in a study of blood T cells in healthy people across ages. Combining a sample-barcoded 5' primer with a J-beta primer mix, a second PCR ran for about 7 to 12 cycles. TCRdb passed the 5' RACE reads through MiXCR, listing each CDR3 protein once. The data show around 1,700,000 distinct CDR3 sequences, about 28% seen once. The sequenced sample consisted of blood. The receptors were sampled from a woman under 40 in good health.

This chain joins TRBV7-2 and TRBJ1-6, with no clear D. Trimming took off 1 base at V and 0 bases at J, with 10 bases between the two ends. The CDR3 contains 17 residues. Germline lookup yields CDR1 SGHTA and CDR2 FQGNSA. In nucleotides, the CDR3 is TGTGCCAGCAGCTTAGAGCCCGGGAGCTCCTATAATTCACCCCTCCACTTT. It is translated as CASSLEPGSSYNSPLHF.

This clonotype has just a few counts. The V and J genes are TRBV20-1 and TRBJ2-5; TRBD2 aligns across 10 bases. Germline loops: CDR1 DFQATT, CDR2 SNEGSKA (reference sequence). Losses at the gene ends were 4 bases for V and 11 bases for J; bases not matched to a gene: 13. The CDR3 contains 14 residues. The CDR3 DNA follows: TGCAGTGCTACACCTAGCGGGAGAAACAATGAGCAGTACTTC. Translating it yields CSATPSGRNNEQYF.

V is TRBV6-2 or TRBV6-3 and J is TRBJ1-4; D not certain. Germline V gene lookup returns CDR1 MNHEY and CDR2 SVGEGT. This CDR3 spans 14 amino acids. Deletions cut 7 bases from V and 5 bases from J, with 14 bases between. In DNA, the CDR3 is TGTGCCAGCACCTCAAGGGCCAAGAATGAAAAACTGTTTTTT. Residues: CASTSRAKNEKLFF.

V gene TRBV6-6 combines with J gene TRBJ2-3; the D gene is possibly TRBD1 (7 bases). The germline gives CDR1 MNHNY, CDR2 SVGAGI (reference sequence). V lost 6 bases to trimming and J lost 2 bases, with 18 bases between them. The CDR3 is 16 residues long. In DNA form, the CDR3 reads TGTGCCAGCAGCCCCCGACAGGGAGGCTACACAGATACGCAGTATTTT. Amino acids: CASSPRQGGYTDTQYF.

The chain recombines TRBV7-6 with TRBJ2-4; D gene unclear. This CDR3 has 16 residues. The germline V gene encodes CDR1 SGHVS and CDR2 FNYEAQ. Trimming stripped 2 bases from V and 13 bases from J, with 24 bases between. The CDR3 reads CASSLRPGTSYNEQYF. The CDR3 DNA sequence: TGTGCCAGCAGCTTACGGCCAGGTACCTCCTACAATGAGCAGTACTTC.

The V call is TRBV5-5, the J call TRBJ1-2; 7 bases fit TRBD1. V shed 4 bases and J 0 bases; nucleotides not matched to a gene: 15. This CDR3 spans 18 amino acids. Germline CDR1 reads SGHKS; CDR2 reads YYEKEE (reference sequence). CDR3: CASSLHPDRLTTNYGYTF. In nucleotides, the CDR3 is TGTGCCAGCAGCCTTCACCCGGACAGGCTCACCACTAACTATGGCTACACCTTC.

This clonotype has a handful of counts. The chain couples TRBV25-1 to TRBJ1-4; 7 bases map to TRBD1. Trimming at V came to 1 base and at J to 8 bases, leaving 4 bases not matched to a gene. This CDR3 region has 14 residues. Germline values: CDR1 MGHDK, CDR2 SYGVNS. The CDR3 loop is CASSESGGFEKLFF. CDR3 DNA: TGTGCCAGCAGTGAATCAGGGGGGTTCGAAAAACTGTTTTTT.

This clonotype has a single count. DNA for the CDR3: TGTGCCAGCAGCTTGTCTTTGGGGAAATTGTTTTTT. Amino acid sequence: CASSLSLGKLFF. The V call is TRBV5-6, the J call TRBJ1-4; D gene uncertain. CDR3 length equals 12 residues. V shed 1 base and J shed 15 bases, with 13 bases lying between them. The germline gives CDR1 SGHDT, CDR2 YYEEEE.

The genes are TRBV5-1 and TRBJ2-5; 9 bases fit TRBD1. The CDR3 is made up of 14 amino acids. Looked up from germline, CDR1 is SGHRS and CDR2 is YFSETQ. V was clipped by 4 bases and J by 7 bases; unmatched bases: 8. The CDR3 coding sequence is TGCGCCAGCAGCGGGGGACAGGGCCTGGGGACCCAGTACTTC. The encoded protein is CASSGGQGLGTQYF.

The chain links TRBV9 to TRBJ2-1; 7 bases map to TRBD2. The germline V gene encodes CDR1 SGDLS and CDR2 YYNGEE. V was pared by 3 bases and J by 2 bases, with 5 bases of the junction left unmatched. The CDR3 runs to 15 residues. The CDR3 loop reads CASSASSGTYNEQFF. CDR3 bases: TGTGCCAGCAGCGCCTCTAGCGGAACCTACAATGAGCAGTTCTTC.

The chain employs TRBV2 and TRBJ2-5, with no clear D. The CDR3 totals 12 residues. Germline CDR1 SNHLY, CDR2 FYNNEI. Trimming pared 5 bases from V and 7 bases from J, leaving 11 bases between. CDR3 sequence reads: CASSTLAGTQYF. The CDR3 nucleotides are TGTGCCAGCAGTACCCTCGCCGGGACCCAGTACTTC.

This clonotype was detected only a few times. V is TRBV20-1 and J is TRBJ1-2; D ambiguous. This CDR3 has 12 amino acids. Deletions cut 6 bases from V and 4 bases from J, with 12 bases between. The V gene's germline CDR1 is DFQATT and CDR2 SNEGSKA (reference sequence). The CDR3, as DNA: TGCAGTGCAGAATACAGACCCTATGGCTACACCTTC. Its translation: CSAEYRPYGYTF.

This clonotype was seen many times. This chain uses TRBV3-1 with TRBJ2-7, with a possible D match to TRBD2 (6 bases). Trimming took 4 bases from V and 0 from J, leaving 10 bases between them. Germline CDR1 is LGHDT and CDR2 is YNNKEL (reference sequence). This CDR3 is 14 amino acids long. The CDR3 protein is CASSRAGNSYEQYF. CDR3 coding DNA: TGTGCCAGCAGCCGCGCGGGGAACTCCTACGAGCAGTACTTC.

This clonotype was seen a few times. The chain combines TRBV12-3 or TRBV12-4 with TRBJ2-7; D gene unclear. The ends were cut back, 6 bases at V and 3 bases at J, with 9 bases in the middle. The CDR3 sequence is 12 residues long. CDR3 amino acids: CASSIDYYEQYF. CDR3 in DNA: TGTGCCAGCAGCATCGATTACTACGAGCAGTACTTC.

This clonotype was seen more than once but under ten times. The chain joins TRBV18 to TRBJ2-5; 9 nucleotides align to TRBD2. The CDR3 spans 16 residues. Per the germline V gene, CDR1 is KGHSH and CDR2 is LQKENI. With V trimmed by 2 bases and J by 2 bases, 6 bases remained unmatched. The CDR3 loop reads CASSPSLAGSQETQYF. As DNA, the CDR3 is TGTGCCAGCTCACCATCCCTAGCGGGGTCACAAGAGACCCAGTACTTC.

This clonotype was detected ten times or more. This chain joins TRBV29-1 and TRBJ2-7, with 11 bases that match TRBD2. CDR1 and CDR2 (germline): SQVTM, ANQGSEA. The CDR3 has 16 amino acids. V dropped 1 base and J dropped 3; count of bases not matched to a gene: 8. CDR3 amino acids: CSVEAASGRLHYEQYF. Here the CDR3 DNA reads TGCAGCGTTGAAGCCGCTAGCGGGAGGTTGCACTACGAGCAGTACTTC.

This clonotype has a handful of counts. The chain has TRBV29-1 and TRBJ1-5; weak D call: TRBD1 (5 bases). This CDR3 is 13 amino acids long. The ends were cut back, 5 bases at V and 1 base at J, with 9 bases in the middle. Germline V gene lookup returns CDR1 SQVTM and CDR2 ANQGSEA. CDR3 nucleotide sequence: TGCAGCGTTCTGTGGGGGAGCAATCAGCCCCAGCATTTT. Protein: CSVLWGSNQPQHF.

This clonotype was recorded many times. CDR3 loop: CASSDQRYEQYF. Here the CDR3 DNA reads TGCGCCAGCAGCGATCAGCGCTACGAGCAGTACTTC. V usage is TRBV5-1 and J usage is TRBJ2-7; no reliable D call. This CDR3 spans 12 amino acids. V lost 4 bases and J lost 3, with 8 bases in between. Germline-derived CDR1 and CDR2 are SGHRS and YFSETQ.

V is TRBV12-3 or TRBV12-4 and J is TRBJ1-5; no definite D call. This CDR3 comprises 13 residues. V was pared by 6 bases and J by 0 bases, with 6 bases between. CDR3 in amino acids: CASRPDSNQPQHF. The CDR3 DNA reads TGTGCCAGCAGGCCAGATAGCAATCAGCCCCAGCATTTT.

The CDR3 DNA follows: TGTGCCAGCAGAAAACCGCGACAGGGGAACTACGAGCAGTACTTC. Its translation: CASRKPRQGNYEQYF. This sequence joins TRBV6-2 or TRBV6-3 and TRBJ2-7, with 8 bases lining up with TRBD1. The CDR3 contains 15 residues. CDR1 and CDR2 (germline): MNHEY, SVGEGT. The V segment lost 6 bases and the J segment 3 bases; nucleotides outside the gene matches: 10.

A word on this clonotype: Mismatch with germline at one junction end may stem from a read error. The chain carries TRBV15 and TRBJ2-2; D is possibly TRBD2 (5 bases). The CDR3 has 14 amino acids. The germline CDR1 and CDR2 sequences are LNHNV and YYDKDF (reference sequence). The CDR3 sequence: CATTARHPTGERFF. CDR3 DNA sequence: TGTGCCACCACCGCCAGGCACCCCACCGGGGAGCGGTTTTTT.

This clonotype was seen at least ten times. The genes are TRBV20-1 and TRBJ2-6; D unresolved. Trimming cost V 4 bases and J 2 bases, with 3 bases left between them. There are 12 residues in the CDR3. Germline CDR1 reads DFQATT; CDR2 reads SNEGSKA (reference sequence). This CDR3 reads CSATAGANVLTF. DNA for the CDR3: TGCAGTGCTACGGCTGGGGCCAACGTCCTGACTTTC.